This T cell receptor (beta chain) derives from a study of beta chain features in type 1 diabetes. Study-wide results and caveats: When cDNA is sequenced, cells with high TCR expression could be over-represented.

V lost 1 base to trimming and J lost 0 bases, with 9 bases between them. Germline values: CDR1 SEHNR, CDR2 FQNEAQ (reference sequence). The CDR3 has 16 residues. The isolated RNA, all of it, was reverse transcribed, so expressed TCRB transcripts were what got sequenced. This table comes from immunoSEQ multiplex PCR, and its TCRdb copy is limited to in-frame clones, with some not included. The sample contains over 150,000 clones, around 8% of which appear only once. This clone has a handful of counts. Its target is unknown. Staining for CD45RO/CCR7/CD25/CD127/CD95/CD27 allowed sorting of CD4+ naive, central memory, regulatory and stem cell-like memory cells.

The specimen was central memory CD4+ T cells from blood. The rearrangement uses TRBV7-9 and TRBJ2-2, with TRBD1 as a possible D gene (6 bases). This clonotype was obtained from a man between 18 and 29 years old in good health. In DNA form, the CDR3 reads TGTGCCAGCAGCTTAGAGGCAGGGGCGAACACCGGGGAGCTGTTTTTT. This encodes CASSLEAGANTGELFF.